A selection of T cell receptor beta chains follows, all from one sample in a study of CD8 T cells in Susac syndrome. TCRdb re-called the immunoSEQ multiplex PCR reads with MiXCR, one entry per CDR3 protein. The sample has about 120,000 distinct CDR3 sequences, roughly 95% seen once; the top ten hold more than 0.12%. Sequencing used CD4+ T cells from PBMCs. The receptors originated from a human donor with Susac syndrome. Each CDR3 is given without its conserved first and last residue. Each record gives: V gene, CDR3 protein.

V gene: TRBV30
CDR3 protein: AWGGLTAQLSSYEQY

V gene: TRBV5-1
CDR3 protein: ASSFNRDGNTEAF

V gene: TRBV29-1
CDR3 protein: SVGGWDNYEQY

V gene: TRBV7-2
CDR3 protein: ASSLYPRNEQF

V gene: TRBV9
CDR3 protein: ASSKGYQETQY

V gene: TRBV6-5
CDR3 protein: ASSLRTSGIYEQY

V gene: TRBV20-1
CDR3 protein: SARRGLETEAF

V gene: TRBV20-1
CDR3 protein: SAPLQSETQY

V gene: TRBV3-1
CDR3 protein: ASSHRPAQYGYT

V gene: TRBV30
CDR3 protein: AWNRGLQTYNEQF

V gene: TRBV5-1
CDR3 protein: ASSLGRSNTEAF

V gene: TRBV5-4
CDR3 protein: ASSTTVAKNIQY

V gene: TRBV29-1
CDR3 protein: SAWGQLNTEAF

V gene: TRBV28
CDR3 protein: ASSSTGWTNYGYT

V gene: TRBV7-2
CDR3 protein: ASSWGRGGNNEQF

V gene: TRBV29-1
CDR3 protein: SARQGADTEAF

V gene: TRBV5-1
CDR3 protein: ASSSQPGQGAYNEQF

V gene: TRBV11-3
CDR3 protein: ASSLAGDGEQY

V gene: TRBV28
CDR3 protein: ASSLAGGPTGELF

V gene: TRBV5-1
CDR3 protein: ASSSEGFSYEQY

V gene: TRBV20-1
CDR3 protein: SARRGQETQY

V gene: TRBV18
CDR3 protein: ASSPAGNYGYT

V gene: TRBV20-1
CDR3 protein: SAPGDTGELF

V gene: TRBV27
CDR3 protein: ASSFWNSGANVLT

V gene: TRBV18
CDR3 protein: ASSPPLAGAALYEQY

V gene: TRBV29-1
CDR3 protein: SGSSGGVHTGELF

V gene: TRBV5-4
CDR3 protein: ASSSQMGTYEQY

V gene: TRBV23-1
CDR3 protein: ASSQSILAGATYEQY

V gene: TRBV5-6
CDR3 protein: ASSSTSGSAYNEQF

V gene: TRBV7-2
CDR3 protein: ASSGNFLATAGELF

V gene: TRBV4-1
CDR3 protein: ASSHDYGTSGQETQY

V gene: TRBV11-1
CDR3 protein: ASSLGRQVDGYT

V gene: TRBV12-5
CDR3 protein: ASGPQGTGSGSQH

V gene: TRBV5-1
CDR3 protein: ASSPETGAVDTQY

V gene: TRBV10-3
CDR3 protein: AISGTGKETQY

V gene: TRBV29-1
CDR3 protein: SVEGGTTIYNEQF

V gene: TRBV7-9
CDR3 protein: ASSLDSSPTDTQY

V gene: TRBV28
CDR3 protein: ASSLRGLGPEAF

V gene: TRBV29-1
CDR3 protein: SVEITDTQY

V gene: TRBV20-1
CDR3 protein: SARGARGGNTIY

V gene: TRBV7-2
CDR3 protein: ASSLVETQY

V gene: TRBV29-1
CDR3 protein: SGNRAGELF

V gene: TRBV5-1
CDR3 protein: ASSLGGFADTQY

V gene: TRBV14
CDR3 protein: ASSRDSNYGYT

V gene: TRBV3-1
CDR3 protein: ASSQDKGAAQF

V gene: TRBV7-9
CDR3 protein: ASSDSGANVLT

V gene: TRBV30
CDR3 protein: AWSSQTGGQPQH

V gene: TRBV14
CDR3 protein: ASSQGIEVVEAF

V gene: TRBV2
CDR3 protein: ASSEWTLVETQY

V gene: TRBV5-4
CDR3 protein: ASSLSGGGLQETQY

V gene: TRBV15
CDR3 protein: ATSPGTDQPQH

V gene: TRBV24-1
CDR3 protein: ATSDPTGRYNEQF

V gene: TRBV3-1
CDR3 protein: ASSHGLAVNEQY

V gene: TRBV11-1
CDR3 protein: ASRLGRGTGELF

V gene: TRBV6-1
CDR3 protein: ASSGTSGTGTDTQY